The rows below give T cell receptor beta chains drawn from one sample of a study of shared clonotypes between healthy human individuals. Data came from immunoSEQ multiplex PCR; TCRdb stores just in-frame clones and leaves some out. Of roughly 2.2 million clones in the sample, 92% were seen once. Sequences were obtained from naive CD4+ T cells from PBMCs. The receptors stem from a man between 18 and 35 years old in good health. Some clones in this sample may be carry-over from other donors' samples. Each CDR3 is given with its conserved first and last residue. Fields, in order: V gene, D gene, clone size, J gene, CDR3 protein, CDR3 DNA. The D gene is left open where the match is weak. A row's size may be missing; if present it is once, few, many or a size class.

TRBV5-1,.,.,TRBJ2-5,CASSWGAGQETQYF,TGCGCCAGCAGCTGGGGGGCGGGGCAAGAGACCCAGTACTTC
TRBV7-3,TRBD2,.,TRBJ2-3,CASSPAASGSTDTQYF,TGTGCCAGCAGCCCCGCCGCTAGCGGGAGCACAGATACGCAGTATTTT
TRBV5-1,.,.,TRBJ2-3,CASSGAGRTDTQYF,TGCGCCAGCAGCGGGGCGGGTCGCACAGATACGCAGTATTTT
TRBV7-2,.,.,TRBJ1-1,CASSLGDGMNTEAFF,TGTGCCAGCAGCTTAGGGGACGGTATGAACACTGAAGCTTTCTTT
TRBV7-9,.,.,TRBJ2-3,CASSLRSLPGETQYF,TGTGCCAGCAGCTTAAGAAGCCTCCCCGGGGAAACGCAGTATTTT
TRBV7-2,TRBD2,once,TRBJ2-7,CASSNPGLAGFF,TGTGCCAGCAGCAATCCGGGACTAGCGGGTTTCTTC
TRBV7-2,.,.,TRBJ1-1,CASSLRSFGEAFF,TGTGCCAGCAGCTTACGGTCCTTCGGGGAAGCTTTCTTT
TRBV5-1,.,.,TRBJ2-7,CASSLASSRGGYEQYF,TGCGCCAGCAGCTTGGCGTCCTCCAGGGGAGGTTACGAGCAGTACTTC
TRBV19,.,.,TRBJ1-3,CASRRGNTIYF,TGTGCCAGTAGAAGGGGAAACACCATATATTTT
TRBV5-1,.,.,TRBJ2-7,CASSLEFPFYEQYF,TGCGCCAGCAGCTTGGAGTTTCCTTTTTACGAGCAGTACTTC
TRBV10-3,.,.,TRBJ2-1,CAINPRPLF,TGTGCCATCAACCCGAGACCTCTCTTC
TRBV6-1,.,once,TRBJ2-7,CASSGGVDSLRGQYF,TGTGCCAGCAGTGGAGGGGTTGATTCCCTACGAGGGCAGTACTTC
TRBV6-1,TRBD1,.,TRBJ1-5,CASMPGQGNQPQHF,TGTGCCAGCATGCCGGGACAGGGTAATCAGCCCCAGCATTTT
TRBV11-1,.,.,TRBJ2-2,CASSSAGSLNTGELFF,TGTGCCAGCAGCAGTGCAGGTAGCCTGAACACCGGGGAGCTGTTTTTT
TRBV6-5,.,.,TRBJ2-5,CASIQSGTQTQYF,TGTGCCAGCATCCAGTCAGGGACTCAGACCCAGTACTTC
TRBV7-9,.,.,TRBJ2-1,CASSIYNEQFF,TGTGCCAGCAGCATATACAATGAGCAGTTCTTC
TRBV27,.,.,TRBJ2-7,CASSLLGGPVYEQYF,TGTGCCAGCAGTTTATTGGGAGGACCGGTCTACGAGCAGTACTTC
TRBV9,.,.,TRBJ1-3,CASSVYQGSGNTIYF,TGTGCCAGCAGCGTATATCAAGGCTCTGGAAACACCATATATTTT
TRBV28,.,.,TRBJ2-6,CASSLYEPGANVLTF,TGTGCCAGCAGTTTATATGAACCTGGGGCCAACGTCCTGACTTTC
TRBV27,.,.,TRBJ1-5,CASSLWAVQPGSNQPQHF,TGTGCCAGCAGTTTGTGGGCAGTTCAGCCGGGGAGCAATCAGCCCCAGCATTTT
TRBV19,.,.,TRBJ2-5,CASQELGSQETQYF,TGTGCCAGTCAAGAATTGGGGTCCCAGGAGACCCAGTACTTC
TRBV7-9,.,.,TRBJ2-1,CASSLVRGSSYNEQFF,TGTGCCAGCAGCTTAGTTCGGGGGAGCTCCTACAATGAGCAGTTCTTC
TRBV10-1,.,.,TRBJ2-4,CASSGGGTGRGNIQYF,TGCGCCAGCAGTGGTGGCGGGACCGGAAGGGGAAACATTCAGTACTTC
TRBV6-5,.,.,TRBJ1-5,CASSLVRGQPQHF,TGTGCCAGCAGTTTGGTGAGAGGGCAGCCCCAGCATTTT
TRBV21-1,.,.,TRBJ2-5,CASSKKDEWETQYF,TGTGCCAGCAGCAAAAAAGATGAATGGGAGACCCAGTACTTC
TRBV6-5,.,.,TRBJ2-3,CASRPPGRDTQYF,TGTGCCAGCAGACCCCCGGGGCGAGATACGCAGTATTTT
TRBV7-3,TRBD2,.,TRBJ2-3,CASSSYSGASTDTQYF,TGTGCCAGCAGCTCTTATAGCGGGGCAAGCACAGATACGCAGTATTTT
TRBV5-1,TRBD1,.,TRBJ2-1,CASSLVGQGYNEQFF,TGCGCCAGCAGCTTGGTAGGACAGGGGTACAATGAGCAGTTCTTC
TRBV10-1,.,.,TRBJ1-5,CASPTRPGCNQPQHF,TGCGCCAGCCCCACACGTCCGGGGTGCAATCAGCCCCAGCATTTT
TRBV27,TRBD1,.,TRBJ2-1,CATRQGAGEQFF,TGTGCCACAAGACAGGGGGCTGGGGAGCAGTTCTTC
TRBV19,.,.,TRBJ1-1,CASRPGWAEAFF,TGTGCCAGTAGACCAGGGTGGGCTGAAGCTTTCTTT
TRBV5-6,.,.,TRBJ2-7,CASRLRASSYEQYF,TGTGCCAGCAGACTACGTGCGAGCTCCTACGAGCAGTACTTC
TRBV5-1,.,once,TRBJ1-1,CASSFLTAENTEAFF,TGCGCCAGCAGCTTTCTTACGGCAGAGAACACTGAAGCTTTCTTT
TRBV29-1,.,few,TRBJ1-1,CSGVTDTEAFF,TGCAGCGGTGTGACAGACACTGAAGCTTTCTTT
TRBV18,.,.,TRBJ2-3,CASSFFAMGGPDTQYF,TGTGCCAGCTCATTTTTCGCTATGGGGGGTCCAGATACGCAGTATTTT
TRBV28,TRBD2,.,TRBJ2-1,CASSSLSGGYNEQFF,TGTGCCAGCAGTTCTCTTAGCGGGGGGTACAATGAGCAGTTCTTC
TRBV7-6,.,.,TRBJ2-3,CASSLELTDTQYF,TGTGCCAGCAGCTTAGAGCTCACAGATACGCAGTATTTT
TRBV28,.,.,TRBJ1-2,CASSLLYPGTANYGYTF,TGTGCCAGCAGTTTATTGTATCCGGGGACGGCTAACTATGGCTACACCTTC
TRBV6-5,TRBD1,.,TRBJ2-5,CASSYGQGASEETQYF,TGTGCCAGCAGTTACGGCCAGGGGGCGTCTGAAGAGACCCAGTACTTC
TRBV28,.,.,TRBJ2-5,CASSLPLGVEQETQYF,TGTGCCAGCAGTCTCCCCCTGGGGGTTGAGCAAGAGACCCAGTACTTC
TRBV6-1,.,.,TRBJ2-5,CASSEAAGHETQYF,TGTGCCAGCAGTGAAGCGGCAGGGCACGAGACCCAGTACTTC
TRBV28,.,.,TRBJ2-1,CAIRDLYNEQFF,TGTGCCATCCGGGACTTGTACAATGAGCAGTTCTTC
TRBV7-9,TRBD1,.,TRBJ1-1,CASSLTGGRDTEAFF,TGTGCCAGCAGCCTCACAGGGGGCCGGGACACTGAAGCTTTCTTT
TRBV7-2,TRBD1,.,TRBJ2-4,CASSSWGTGDVAKNIQYF,TGTGCCAGCAGCTCGTGGGGGACAGGGGACGTAGCCAAAAACATTCAGTACTTC
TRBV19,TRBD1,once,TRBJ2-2,CASSMDSIGTGNNVVATGELFF,TGTGCCAGTAGTATGGACAGCATCGGGACAGGGAATAATGTCGTGGCCACCGGGGAGCTGTTTTTT
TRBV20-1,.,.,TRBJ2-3,CSANPKDTQYF,TGCAGTGCTAACCCTAAAGATACGCAGTATTTT
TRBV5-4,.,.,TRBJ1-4,CASSRTGTTNEKLFF,TGTGCCAGCAGCAGAACAGGGACAACTAATGAAAAACTGTTTTTT
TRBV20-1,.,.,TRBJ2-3,CSAYRVTQYF,TGCAGTGCTTACAGAGTTACGCAGTATTTT